These 5 T cell receptor beta chains were sequenced from one sample in a study of blood T cell repertoires in COVID-19. The data were produced by immunoSEQ multiplex PCR, yet TCRdb's version contains in-frame clones alone and is incomplete. In the table there are roughly 260,000 clones, approximately 89% of which are singletons. The sample consisted of PBMCs or T cells enriched from blood (not recorded which). The source is a woman aged 18-29 years who had recovered from COVID-19.

V gene TRBV3-1 (or the pseudogene TRBV3-2) combines with J gene TRBJ1-6, with 7 bases fitting TRBD1. There are 14 residues in the CDR3. V lost 6 bases and J lost 6; bases outside the gene matches: 5. Germline CDR1 is LGHDT and CDR2 is YNNKEL (reference sequence). The CDR3 bases are TGTGCCAGCAGGAAGGGACAGACTAATTCACCCCTCCACTTT. Amino acid sequence: CASRKGQTNSPLHF.

The chain has TRBV5-4 and TRBJ2-7, with 7 bases lining up with TRBD1. Trimming at V came to 4 bases and at J to 0 bases, leaving 10 bases not matched to a gene. The CDR3 contains 16 residues. From germline, CDR1 is SGHNT and CDR2 YYREEE (reference sequence). CDR3 region: CASSRTGLVHSYEQYF. Written as DNA, the CDR3 is TGTGCCAGCAGCCGGACAGGATTAGTACACTCCTACGAGCAGTACTTC.

The V call is TRBV19, the J call TRBJ2-2; D gene unclear. The CDR3 length is 13 residues. CDR1 is LNHDA and CDR2 is SQIVND in the germline V gene (reference sequence). Trimming took 4 bases from V and 7 from J, leaving 10 bases between them. CDR3 amino acids: CASSTTSDGELFF. In nucleotides, the CDR3 is TGTGCCAGTAGTACCACCAGTGACGGGGAGCTGTTTTTT.

J is TRBJ1-1 and V is TRBV11-2; D not certain. This CDR3 has 12 amino acids. Germline lookup yields CDR1 SGHAT and CDR2 FQNNGV. V lost 5 bases, J lost 7 bases, and 11 bases lay in between. The DNA of the CDR3 is TGTGCCAGCAGCAACTGGGCAGGTGAAGCTTTCTTT. Encoded protein: CASSNWAGEAFF.

The V gene is TRBV18, the J gene TRBJ2-7; possibly TRBD2 for D (6 bases). Germline CDR1 KGHSH, CDR2 LQKENI. The CDR3 runs to 15 residues. The V and J ends lost 2 bases and 1 base respectively, with 12 bases between them. The CDR3 DNA reads as TGTGCCAGCTCACCAGCGACGGGACTGTCCTACGAGCAGTACTTC. This sequence encodes CASSPATGLSYEQYF. The entire variable domain, with the rest obtained from reference TRBV18 and TRBJ2-7, is as follows: NAGVMQNPRHLVRRRGQEARLRCSPMKGHSHVYWYRQLPEEGLKFMVYLQKENIIDESGMPKERFSAEFPKEGPSILRIQQVVRGDSAAYFCASSPATGLSYEQYFGPGTRLTVT.